The 17 T cell receptor beta chains below were found in one sample sequenced in a study of shared clonotypes between healthy human individuals. Clones were read by immunoSEQ multiplex PCR, and TCRdb kept only the in-frame ones, dropping some. The data contain around 2.1 million clones, 93% of them singletons. Naive CD8 cells, CD45RO-negative and positively selected for CCR7, excluded terminally differentiated effector memory CD45RA+ cells. What was sequenced was naive CD8+ T cells from PBMCs. The receptor source for this set is a man aged 18 to 29 in good health. Some clones in this sample may be carry-over from other donors' samples.

This clone was seen only once. The chain combines TRBV11-2 with TRBJ2-1; 10 bases are shared with TRBD2. Germline CDR1 is SGHAT and CDR2 is FQNNGV. After removal of 5 bases from V and 8 bases from J, the junction contained 6 bases not matched to a gene. This CDR3 is built from 14 residues. CDR3 residues: CASSPASGSDEQFF. For the CDR3, the DNA is TGTGCCAGCAGCCCAGCTAGCGGGAGTGATGAGCAGTTCTTC.

The chain combines TRBV7-9 with TRBJ2-7, with D perhaps matching TRBD1 (5 bases). The V end lost 5 bases, the J end lost 3 bases, and 17 bases lay between the germline ends. The CDR3 is 15 amino acids. CDR1 and CDR2 (germline): SEHNR, FQNEAQ (reference sequence). CDR3 amino acids: CASSRITTGHYEQYF. In DNA, the CDR3 is TGTGCCAGCAGCCGCATAACAACAGGTCACTACGAGCAGTACTTC. Combining the CDR3 with reference TRBV7-9 and TRBJ2-7 gives the whole variable domain DTGVSQNPRHKITKRGQNVTFRCDPISEHNRLYWYRQTLGQGPEFLTYFQNEAQLEKSRLLSDRFSAERPKGSFSTLEIQRTEQGDSAMYLCASSRITTGHYEQYFGPGTRLTVT.

The J gene is TRBJ2-5, the V gene TRBV27; TRBD1 aligns across 9 bases. In germline, CDR1 is MNHEY, CDR2 SMNVEV (reference sequence). The CDR3 is 14 residues long. V shed 6 bases, J shed 5 bases, and the junction held 7 bases outside the gene matches. Here the CDR3 DNA reads TGTGCCAGCAGAGCACAGGGGGCGTGGGAGACCCAGTACTTC. It encodes CASRAQGAWETQYF.

The chain uses TRBV10-3 and TRBJ2-7; D possibly uses TRBD1 or TRBD2 (6 bases each). This CDR3 comprises 15 residues. The germline CDR1 and CDR2 sequences are ENHRY and SYGVKD. Trimming cost V 10 bases and J 3 bases, with 22 bases left between them. The CDR3 is CATRQVVWDFYEQYF. The CDR3 nucleotides read TGTGCCACCCGACAGGTCGTTTGGGACTTCTACGAGCAGTACTTC.

This clone appeared once. The V gene is TRBV7-2, the J gene TRBJ2-3, with D possibly matching TRBD1 (5 bases). With 6 bases removed from V and 0 bases from J, the gap between germline ends came to 13 bases. The CDR3 length is 15 residues. Germline CDR1 reads SGHTA; CDR2 reads FQGNSA. The DNA of the CDR3 is TGTGCCAGCAGGGTGGGGCCTACTAGCACAGATACGCAGTATTTT. This gives the protein CASRVGPTSTDTQYF. The full variable domain, completed using reference TRBV7-2 and TRBJ2-3, is GAGVSQSPSNKVTEKGKDVELRCDPISGHTALYWYRQSLGQGLEFLIYFQGNSAPDKSGLPSDRFSAERTGGSVSTLTIQRTQQEDSAVYLCASRVGPTSTDTQYFGPGTRLTVL.

The J gene is TRBJ2-3, the V gene TRBV27; the D is unclear. The CDR3 contains 14 residues. V dropped 6 bases and J dropped 4 bases, with 14 bases sitting between them. The germline V gene encodes CDR1 MNHEY and CDR2 SMNVEV (reference sequence). CDR3 bases: TGTGCCAGCAGGCCACCCCTCGCCCCAGATACGCAGTATTTT. It translates to CASRPPLAPDTQYF.

This chain joins TRBV10-1 and TRBJ1-2; a possible D gene is TRBD1 (5 bases). This CDR3 comprises 15 residues. Germline V CDR1 and CDR2: WNHNN, SYGVQD (reference sequence). Trimming removed 0 bases from V and 12 bases from J, with 20 bases in between. This CDR3 reads CASSESTAKRPGNTF. The CDR3 coding sequence is TGCGCCAGCAGTGAGTCGACAGCAAAAAGGCCCGGAAACACCTTC.

V is TRBV5-4 and J is TRBJ1-1; a possible D gene is TRBD1 (5 bases). Germline V lookup: CDR1 SGHNT, CDR2 YYREEE (reference sequence). With 3 bases removed from V and 3 bases from J, the gap between germline ends came to 15 bases. This CDR3 has 15 amino acids. The CDR3 nucleotides are TGTGCCAGCAGCTCCGAGAGAGACAGAGACACTGAAGCTTTCTTT. Its protein product is CASSSERDRDTEAFF.

The chain is built from TRBV27 and TRBJ1-1; 7 bases map to TRBD1. Germline V gene lookup returns CDR1 MNHEY and CDR2 SMNVEV (reference sequence). The CDR3 is 16 residues long. The V and J ends lost 2 bases and 5 bases, in that order; junction bases with no gene match: 11. CDR3: CASSLGGQYVGTEAFF. CDR3 bases: TGTGCCAGCAGTTTAGGGGGACAGTACGTGGGGACTGAAGCTTTCTTT.

The V gene is TRBV18, the J gene TRBJ2-1; D unresolved. V gave up 0 bases and J gave up 9 bases, with 18 bases separating them. Germline-derived CDR1 and CDR2 are KGHSH and LQKENI. This CDR3 spans 16 amino acids. For the CDR3, the DNA is TGTGCCAGCTCACCACCGGTAGCCTCCGGATCGTCTGAGCAGTTCTTC. Its protein is CASSPPVASGSSEQFF.

The chain recombines TRBV15 with TRBJ2-7, with TRBD2 identical over 7 bases. CDR1 and CDR2 (germline): LNHNV, YYDKDF (reference sequence). The CDR3 covers 15 residues. J gave up 0 bases and V 4 bases, and 6 bases lay outside the gene matches. The CDR3 region is CATSMGGVGSYEQYF. In DNA form, the CDR3 reads TGTGCCACCAGCATGGGGGGGGTAGGCTCCTACGAGCAGTACTTC.

This chain joins TRBV28 and TRBJ2-4; D possibly corresponds to TRBD2 (5 bases). V lost 1 base and J lost 8, with 18 bases in between. There are 16 residues in the CDR3. From germline, CDR1 is MDHEN and CDR2 SYDVKM. Here the CDR3 reads CASSLSRVRSYDIQYF. The CDR3 DNA is TGTGCCAGCAGTTTATCGAGGGTCCGGTCATATGACATTCAGTACTTC.

The CDR3 sequence: CASSLGGQSNQPQHF. CDR3 sequence (DNA): TGTGCCAGCAGCTTAGGGGGACAGAGCAATCAGCCCCAGCATTTT. The chain couples TRBV7-9 to TRBJ1-5; 7 bases fit TRBD1. Trimming took 1 base from V and 1 from J; bases not matched to a gene: 1. The CDR3 extends over 15 amino acids. Germline V CDR1 and CDR2: SEHNR, FQNEAQ (reference sequence).

V gene TRBV18 combines with J gene TRBJ1-1; 10 positions match TRBD1. CDR3 length equals 14 residues. Unmatched junction bases numbered 6, after V lost 8 bases and J lost 3 bases. CDR1 is KGHSH, CDR2 LQKENI, per germline. CDR3 residues: CASRQGAVDTEAFF. CDR3 in DNA: TGTGCCAGCCGACAGGGGGCGGTGGACACTGAAGCTTTCTTT.

This chain links TRBV7-9 with TRBJ1-2, with TRBD1 matching over 8 bases. Per the germline V gene, CDR1 is SEHNR and CDR2 is FQNEAQ (reference sequence). The CDR3 consists of 14 residues. Trimming cost V 4 bases and J 3 bases; bases outside gene matches: 4. The CDR3 bases are TGTGCCAGCAGCTCCGACAGGGGTGACTATGGCTACACCTTC. Its protein product is CASSSDRGDYGYTF. Combining the CDR3 with reference TRBV7-9 and TRBJ1-2 gives the whole variable domain DTGVSQNPRHKITKRGQNVTFRCDPISEHNRLYWYRQTLGQGPEFLTYFQNEAQLEKSRLLSDRFSAERPKGSFSTLEIQRTEQGDSAMYLCASSSDRGDYGYTFGSGTRLTVV.

A single count supports this clone. The gene calls are TRBV11-3 and TRBJ2-3, with no clear D. With 4 bases removed from V and 2 bases from J, the gap between germline ends came to 10 bases. The CDR3 length is 14 residues. Germline V CDR1 and CDR2: SGHNT, YENEEA. The DNA of the CDR3 is TGTGCCAGCAGCTCCGACCCTCACACAGATACGCAGTATTTT. This translates into CASSSDPHTDTQYF.

The chain joins TRBV5-5 to TRBJ2-7; D tentatively reads TRBD1 or TRBD2 (6 bases each). Trimming left V 0 bases short and J 13 bases short, with 11 bases between. Germline CDR1 SGHKS, CDR2 YYEKEE (reference sequence). The CDR3 is 11 amino acids. As DNA, the CDR3 is TGTGCCAGCAGCTTGGTGGGGGGCGATTACTTC. Its translation: CASSLVGGDYF. Full variable domain (missing parts from reference TRBV5-5 and TRBJ2-7): DAGVTQSPTHLIKTRGQQVTLRCSPISGHKSVSWYQQVLGQGPQFIFQYYEKEERGRGNFPDRFSARQFPNYSSELNVNALLLGDSALYLCASSLVGGDYFGPGTRLTVT.